This T cell receptor (beta chain) stems from a study of blood T cell repertoires in COVID-19. How the authors handled the data: Estimation of nucleated cell counts was performed using reference gene primer amplification. Here immunoSEQ multiplex PCR was the method, and the copy in TCRdb shows in-frame clones only, minus some. From that table come the V and J calls and clone size; the DNA was used to work out D and trimming. Here the sample spans about 130,000 clones, around nine tenths being singletons. The V gene's germline CDR1 is SGHTA and CDR2 FQGNSA. CDR3 length: 16 residues. Germline trimming cut 3 bases from V and 2 bases from J; bases unmatched to any gene: 3. Participant-given clinical history determined each cohort assignment. Resolution of symptoms, clearance, or two negative PCRs was present in recovered Cohort 3 donors.

The origin of this receptor is a woman aged 45 to 65 who had recovered from COVID-19. The sample was PBMCs or T cells enriched from blood (not recorded which). The gene calls are TRBV7-2 and TRBJ2-1; TRBD2 matches 11 bases. Here the CDR3 reads CASSFGSGGAYNEQFF. CDR3 sequence (DNA): TGTGCCAGCAGCTTTGGTAGCGGGGGGGCCTACAATGAGCAGTTCTTC.